Each of the 28 T cell receptor beta chains below was sequenced from the same sample in a study of T cell responses to AZD1222 COVID-19 vaccine. TCRdb's copy holds only in-frame clones and misses some; the assay was immunoSEQ multiplex PCR. The repertoire holds tens of thousands of clones, with more than 75% as singletons. This sample comprised peripheral blood, obtained on day 0 of AZD1222 vaccination. These receptor sequences come from an adult in good health.

This rearrangement joins TRBV7-8 to TRBJ2-7; a possible D gene is TRBD2 (6 bases). The length of the CDR3 is 15 residues. Germline CDR1 and CDR2: SGHVS and FQNEAQ. The V end lost 5 bases, the J end lost 5 bases, and 19 bases lay between the germline ends. The CDR3 DNA reads as TGTGCCAGCAGCCCCGGCGCGATTAGGAGGGACGAGCAGTACTTC. Translating it yields CASSPGAIRRDEQYF.

This clone is a singleton in its sample. The genes are TRBV10-1 and TRBJ2-5; D ambiguous. With 1 base removed from V and 5 bases from J, the gap between germline ends came to 8 bases. Germline loops: CDR1 WNHNN, CDR2 SYGVQD (reference sequence). This CDR3 has 13 amino acids. The CDR3: CASSECTDETQYF. The CDR3 nucleotides read TGCGCCAGCAGTGAGTGTACCGACGAGACCCAGTACTTC.

This chain joins TRBV29-1 and TRBJ2-1; D tentatively fits TRBD1 or TRBD2 (5 bases each). CDR1 is SQVTM, CDR2 ANQGSEA, per germline. The CDR3 extends over 12 amino acids. Trimming cost V 6 bases and J 2 bases, with 8 bases left between them. CDR3 residues: CSVEGPYNEQFF. CDR3 nucleotides: TGCAGCGTAGAGGGACCCTACAATGAGCAGTTCTTC.

The chain links TRBV4-3 to TRBJ2-2, with D tentatively TRBD1 (5 bases). The germline CDR1 and CDR2 sequences are LGHNA and YSLEER. This CDR3 region has 16 residues. V was clipped by 0 bases and J by 0 bases, with 8 bases between them. As DNA, the CDR3 is TGCGCCAGCAGCCAAGAGGCAGGGCCGAACACCGGGGAGCTGTTTTTT. Encoded protein: CASSQEAGPNTGELFF.

The CDR3 sequence is CATSDLGGRTGTVEQFF. DNA for the CDR3: TGTGCCACCAGTGATCTCGGGGGGCGGACAGGGACCGTTGAGCAGTTCTTC. V gene TRBV24-1 combines with J gene TRBJ2-1; tentatively, D is TRBD1 (8 bases). The CDR3 has 17 residues. CDR1 is KGHDR and CDR2 is SFDVKD in the germline V gene. The V end lost 3 bases, the J end lost 9 bases, and 23 bases lay between the germline ends.

V is TRBV9 and J is TRBJ2-7; no definite D call. The ends were cut back, 6 bases at V and 2 bases at J, with 6 bases in the middle. Germline V gene lookup returns CDR1 SGDLS and CDR2 YYNGEE. The CDR3 runs to 11 residues. The CDR3 DNA reads TGTGCCAGCACACCAACCTACGAGCAGTACTTC. This gives the protein CASTPTYEQYF.

The chain recombines TRBV5-1 with TRBJ2-5; the D gene is possibly TRBD2 (6 bases). Looked up from germline, CDR1 is SGHRS and CDR2 is YFSETQ. The CDR3 is made up of 13 amino acids. The V and J ends lost 8 bases and 5 bases respectively, with 16 bases between them. The chain's CDR3 is CASASGLEETQYF. The CDR3 DNA reads TGCGCCAGTGCGAGCGGGCTCGAGGAGACCCAGTACTTC.

The J gene is TRBJ2-1, the V gene TRBV27; 9 bases match TRBD2. Trimming at V came to 8 bases and at J to 10 bases, leaving 9 bases not matched to a gene. The germline V gene has CDR1 MNHEY and CDR2 SMNVEV (reference sequence). This CDR3 comprises 13 residues. Here the CDR3 reads CASWAGGRKEQFF. In DNA form, the CDR3 reads TGTGCCAGCTGGGCGGGGGGGCGGAAAGAGCAGTTCTTC.

The rearrangement uses TRBV12-5 and TRBJ2-5, with 10 positions matching TRBD1. V was pared by 7 bases and J by 4 bases, with 6 bases of the junction left unmatched. From germline, CDR1 is LGHNT and CDR2 FRNRAP. The length of the CDR3 is 14 residues. The CDR3 DNA is TGTGCTAGTGCCCTGACAGGGGGCGTAGAGACCCAGTACTTC. Translation: CASALTGGVETQYF.

The chain joins TRBV4-2 to TRBJ2-1; possibly TRBD1 for D (5 bases). The CDR3 sequence is 16 residues long. CDR1 is LGHNA, CDR2 YNFKEQ, per germline. The germline V and J ends were trimmed by 0 bases and 2 bases, with 11 bases remaining between them. The CDR3 coding sequence is TGTGCCAGCAGCCAAGATAGGGCAGGGACCTACAATGAGCAGTTCTTC. Its protein is CASSQDRAGTYNEQFF.

The gene calls are TRBV6-5 and TRBJ2-2; D unclear. This CDR3 contains 12 residues. Trimming removed 2 bases at V and 8 bases at J, with 6 bases between. The germline gives CDR1 MNHEY, CDR2 SVGAGI. In nucleotides, the CDR3 is TGTGCCAGCAGTTACGGAAGGGGGGAGCTGTTTTTT. Translated: CASSYGRGELFF.

The chain is built from TRBV19 and TRBJ1-2; 7 bases match TRBD1. Trimming cost V 4 bases and J 4 bases; bases outside gene matches: 9. Germline-derived CDR1 and CDR2 are LNHDA and SQIVND (reference sequence). The CDR3 covers 15 residues. The chain's CDR3 is CASSTAGGTAYGYTF. The DNA of the CDR3 is TGTGCCAGTAGTACCGCCGGAGGGACAGCCTATGGCTACACCTTC.

This chain joins TRBV7-2 and TRBJ1-2; 10 bases match TRBD1. V shed 0 bases and J 4 bases; nucleotides not matched to a gene: 2. The CDR3 covers 15 residues. The germline gives CDR1 SGHTA, CDR2 FQGNSA. The CDR3 DNA follows: TGTGCCAGCAGCTTAGCGGGACAGGGGAGCTATGGCTACACCTTC. Amino acids: CASSLAGQGSYGYTF.

CDR3: CASSPGGGVTEAFF. DNA of the CDR3: TGTGCCAGCAGCCCAGGAGGGGGCGTTACTGAAGCTTTCTTT. The chain employs TRBV7-3 and TRBJ1-1, with TRBD1 matching 7 bases. J was trimmed by 5 bases and V by 5 bases; bases with no gene match: 8. The CDR3 sequence is 14 residues long. The germline CDR1 and CDR2 sequences are SGHTA and FQGTGA. Full variable domain (outside the CDR3, taken from reference TRBV7-3 and TRBJ1-1): GAGVSQTPSNKVTEKGKYVELRCDPISGHTALYWYRQSLGQGPEFLIYFQGTGAADDSGLPNDRFFAVRPEGSVSTLKIQRTERGDSAVYLCASSPGGGVTEAFFGQGTRLTVV.

The rearrangement uses TRBV27 and TRBJ1-5, with D possibly being TRBD1 (6 bases). CDR3 length equals 16 residues. Germline V CDR1 and CDR2: MNHEY, SMNVEV (reference sequence). V gave up 5 bases and J gave up 2 bases, with 16 bases separating them. The CDR3 spells CASSLLQGLGNQPQHF. As DNA, the CDR3 is TGTGCCAGCAGTCTTCTCCAGGGGCTCGGCAATCAGCCCCAGCATTTT.

CDR3 loop: CASDTDRASPLHF. In DNA form, the CDR3 reads TGTGCCAGCGACACCGACAGGGCTTCACCCCTCCACTTT. V and J are TRBV21-1 and TRBJ1-6; the table's D call, TRBD1, has no DNA check behind it. TRBV21-1 is a listed pseudogene. The CDR3 totals 13 residues.

V is TRBV19 and J is TRBJ1-4; 10 bases are shared with TRBD1. V lost 5 bases to trimming and J lost 11 bases; unmatched junction nucleotides: 11. Germline CDR1 LNHDA, CDR2 SQIVND (reference sequence). The CDR3 contains 15 residues. CDR3 DNA: TGTGCCAGTAGTCCGGCAGGGACAGGGGATCGGAAACTGTTTTTT. The encoded protein is CASSPAGTGDRKLFF. Full variable domain (outside the CDR3, taken from reference TRBV19 and TRBJ1-4): DGGITQSPKYLFRKEGQNVTLSCEQNLNHDAMYWYRQDPGQGLRLIYYSQIVNDFQKGDIAEGYSVSREKKESFPLTVTSAQKNPTAFYLCASSPAGTGDRKLFFGSGTQLSVL.

This clone is a singleton in its sample. The gene calls are TRBV7-3 and TRBJ1-2; 8 bases fit TRBD1. The CDR3 runs 16 residues. V trimming: 5 bases; J trimming: 0 bases; junction bases outside the gene matches: 8. The V gene's germline CDR1 is SGHTA and CDR2 FQGTGA. CDR3 protein: CASSLGQGPANYGYTF. The CDR3, as DNA: TGTGCCAGCAGCCTCGGACAGGGCCCCGCTAACTATGGCTACACCTTC. The full variable domain, completed using reference TRBV7-3 and TRBJ1-2, is GAGVSQTPSNKVTEKGKYVELRCDPISGHTALYWYRQSLGQGPEFLIYFQGTGAADDSGLPNDRFFAVRPEGSVSTLKIQRTERGDSAVYLCASSLGQGPANYGYTFGSGTRLTVV.

The chain uses TRBV5-1 and TRBJ2-1; TRBD2 is a possible D gene (6 bases). CDR1 and CDR2 from the germline V gene are SGHRS and YFSETQ. The CDR3 has 15 amino acids. Between the trimmed V and J ends, which lost 0 bases and 9 bases, there was a span of 16 bases. This CDR3 reads CASSLEAGRGPEQFF. As DNA, the CDR3 is TGCGCCAGCAGCTTGGAGGCGGGACGGGGTCCTGAGCAGTTCTTC.

This chain uses TRBV7-8 with TRBJ1-1; D unclear. CDR3 length: 12 amino acids. From germline, CDR1 is SGHVS and CDR2 FQNEAQ. V gave up 8 bases and J gave up 1 base, with 8 bases separating them. The CDR3, as DNA: TGTGCCAGCTCAACGCGGAACACTGAAGCTTTCTTT. The encoded protein is CASSTRNTEAFF. The complete variable domain, with remaining parts taken from reference TRBV7-8 and TRBJ1-1, reads GAGVSQSPRYKVAKRGQDVALRCDPISGHVSLFWYQQALGQGPEFLTYFQNEAQLDKSGLPSDRFFAERPEGSVSTLKIQRTQQEDSAVYLCASSTRNTEAFFGQGTRLTVV.

V is TRBV7-8 and J is TRBJ1-2, with TRBD1 matching over 9 bases. Trimming took 5 bases from V and 10 from J; bases not matched to a gene: 8. Per germline, CDR1 SGHVS and CDR2 FQNEAQ. This CDR3 is built from 13 residues. The CDR3 is CASSPDRGLTYTF. For the CDR3, the DNA is TGTGCCAGCAGCCCGGACAGGGGCCTGACCTACACCTTC.

This clone appeared a single time. The genes are TRBV18 and TRBJ2-5, with D perhaps matching TRBD2 (5 bases). The CDR3 consists of 13 residues. V shed 4 bases and J shed 3 bases, with 9 bases lying between them. Germline lookup yields CDR1 KGHSH and CDR2 LQKENI. CDR3 bases: TGTGCCAGCTCACGCGGGCGGGAAGAGACCCAGTACTTC. Protein product: CASSRGREETQYF.

This chain links TRBV25-1 with TRBJ2-5; TRBD1 aligns across 7 bases. The germline V gene has CDR1 MGHDK and CDR2 SYGVNS. The CDR3 is made up of 13 amino acids. V shed 10 bases and J 2 bases; nucleotides not matched to a gene: 7. The CDR3 bases are TGTGCCACAGGGGGTGTAGGGCAAGAGACCCAGTACTTC. This codes for CATGGVGQETQYF.

V usage is TRBV18 and J usage is TRBJ2-3; 11 bases agree with TRBD2. This CDR3 contains 14 residues. The trim removed 5 bases at V and 5 bases at J, leaving 3 bases unmatched. Germline loops: CDR1 KGHSH, CDR2 LQKENI. CDR3 in amino acids: CASSGTSGGDTQYF. CDR3 DNA: TGTGCCAGCTCAGGCACTAGCGGGGGAGATACGCAGTATTTT.

The DNA of the CDR3 is TGTGCCAGCAGTCGCATACCGGGGGGGTTAGCCTACAATGAGCAGTTCTTC. Its translation: CASSRIPGGLAYNEQFF. This chain uses TRBV6-2 or TRBV6-3 with TRBJ2-1, with TRBD2 matching over 8 bases. Germline V gives CDR1 MNHEY, CDR2 SVGEGT. Unmatched junction bases numbered 11, after V lost 5 bases and J lost 2 bases. The length of the CDR3 is 17 residues.

The chain employs TRBV20-1 and TRBJ1-3, with a tentative D call TRBD1 (5 bases). V lost 3 bases to trimming and J lost 5 bases, with 11 bases between them. The V gene's germline CDR1 is DFQATT and CDR2 SNEGSKA (reference sequence). This CDR3 spans 13 amino acids. DNA for the CDR3: TGCAGTGCTAGTGGGGGTGACCGAAACACCATATATTTT. This gives the protein CSASGGDRNTIYF.

This rearrangement joins TRBV5-1 to TRBJ2-7; weak D call: TRBD2 (5 bases). The germline V gene encodes CDR1 SGHRS and CDR2 YFSETQ. This CDR3 has 14 amino acids. Trimming took off 2 bases at V and 2 bases at J, with 11 bases between the two ends. CDR3 loop: CASSFTVRAYEQYF. The CDR3 nucleotides are TGCGCCAGCAGCTTCACAGTGAGGGCCTACGAGCAGTACTTC.

This chain connects TRBV28 to TRBJ2-3, with 9 nucleotides matching TRBD1. Unmatched junction bases numbered 7, after V lost 3 bases and J lost 6 bases. The CDR3 contains 15 residues. Germline V gene data show CDR1 as MDHEN and CDR2 as SYDVKM. The CDR3 DNA follows: TGTGCCAGCAGTTTTGCGGGACAGGGTGAGGATACGCAGTATTTT. Translation: CASSFAGQGEDTQYF.